One and the same sample provided the 32 T cell receptor beta chains below, sequenced in a study of blood T cells in healthy people across ages. A second PCR, run for 7 to 11 cycles, used a sample-barcoded 5' primer plus a J-beta primer mix. TCRdb used MiXCR to reprocess the 5' RACE reads, holding one entry per CDR3 protein. The sample gives about 840,000 distinct CDR3 sequences, roughly 28% of which show up once; roughly 10% is in the top ten. The same sample was also used in a study of T cells of mothers and their children.

The source material was blood. Receptor source: a woman between 35 and 50 years old in good health.

For this clonotype: This may arise from a read error, as a much more abundant clone is one base away. The CDR3 loop reads CASSVSFVTSGQNIQYF. CDR3 coding DNA: TGTGCCAGCAGCGTGAGTTTTGTGACTAGCGGGCAGAACATTCAGTACTTC. The genes are TRBV9 and TRBJ2-4, with 10 bases lining up with TRBD2. V trimming: 2 bases; J trimming: 7 bases; junction bases outside the gene matches: 12. The CDR3 consists of 17 residues. From germline, CDR1 is SGDLS and CDR2 YYNGEE.

This clonotype was seen a few times. The chain links TRBV15 to TRBJ1-1; D perhaps matches TRBD1 (5 bases). The V gene's germline CDR1 is LNHNV and CDR2 YYDKDF (reference sequence). This CDR3 contains 14 residues. Trimming took off 4 bases at V and 5 bases at J, with 14 bases between the two ends. The CDR3 protein is CATSTGTAGTEAFF. CDR3 in DNA: TGTGCCACCAGCACTGGGACCGCAGGGACTGAAGCTTTCTTT. Together with reference TRBV15 and TRBJ1-1, the CDR3 gives the full variable domain: DAMVIQNPRYQVTQFGKPVTLSCSQTLNHNVMYWYQQKSSQAPKLLFHYYDKDFNNEADTPDNFQSRRPNTSFCFLDIRSPGLGDTAMYLCATSTGTAGTEAFFGQGTRLTVV.

V gene TRBV12-3 or TRBV12-4 combines with J gene TRBJ2-3; no firm D call. V was trimmed by 6 bases and J by 0 bases, leaving 13 bases between them. The CDR3 is 15 amino acids. The CDR3 loop is CASSLGLISTDTQYF. CDR3 bases: TGTGCCAGCAGCCTCGGCTTGATCAGCACAGATACGCAGTATTTT.

This clonotype was detected a few times. The chain is built from TRBV7-2 and TRBJ1-5; weak D call: TRBD1 (6 bases). The CDR3 consists of 17 residues. The V end lost 5 bases, the J end lost 4 bases, and 21 bases lay between the germline ends. CDR1 is SGHTA and CDR2 is FQGNSA in the germline V gene. The CDR3 protein is CASSRTTGTTSNQPQHF. The CDR3 DNA follows: TGTGCCAGCAGCAGAACTACCGGGACAACGAGTAATCAGCCCCAGCATTTT.

The chain is built from TRBV12-3 or TRBV12-4 and TRBJ2-5, with D possibly TRBD2 on 6 matching bases. This CDR3 has 14 amino acids. V was clipped by 4 bases and J by 5 bases, with 14 bases between them. The CDR3 DNA follows: TGTGCCAGCAGTTGTGGCGGAGGAGGGGAGACCCAGTACTTC. Translating it yields CASSCGGGGETQYF.

This clonotype was counted between two and nine times. CDR3 sequence: CASSPPKGGHSGNTIYF. CDR3 coding DNA: TGTGCCAGCAGCCCGCCTAAGGGAGGGCACTCTGGAAACACCATATATTTT. V gene TRBV7-9 combines with J gene TRBJ1-3; D unclear. The V gene's germline CDR1 is SEHNR and CDR2 FQNEAQ (reference sequence). CDR3 length equals 17 residues. Trimming cost V 5 bases and J 0 bases, with 17 bases left between them. Variable domain in full (rest from reference TRBV7-9 and TRBJ1-3): DTGVSQNPRHKITKRGQNVTFRCDPISEHNRLYWYRQTLGQGPEFLTYFQNEAQLEKSRLLSDRFSAERPKGSFSTLEIQRTEQGDSAMYLCASSPPKGGHSGNTIYFGEGSWLTVV.

This chain joins TRBV4-1 and TRBJ2-3; a weak D match, TRBD2 (6 bases). This CDR3 region has 16 residues. Germline CDR1 is MGHRA and CDR2 is YSYEKL. V was cut by 1 base and J by 0 bases, with 11 bases left in between. CDR3 protein: CASSQGGAGSTDTQYF. CDR3 coding DNA: TGCGCCAGCAGCCAAGGGGGTGCGGGAAGCACAGATACGCAGTATTTT.

V gene TRBV14 combines with J gene TRBJ2-3; 9 nucleotides agree with TRBD1. This CDR3 spans 15 amino acids. Germline lookup yields CDR1 SGHDN and CDR2 FVKESK. Trimming cost V 4 bases and J 5 bases; bases outside gene matches: 7. CDR3 in DNA: TGTGCCAGCAGCCGAGCCGGGACAGGGAAAGATACGCAGTATTTT. Translated: CASSRAGTGKDTQYF.

The chain has TRBV28 and TRBJ2-4, with 11 bases identical to TRBD1. V shed 6 bases and J 8 bases; nucleotides not matched to a gene: 12. Germline CDR1 MDHEN, CDR2 SYDVKM. The CDR3 extends over 16 amino acids. The CDR3 DNA reads TGTGCCAGCAGCCCCAGGACAGGGGGCTTGTCTTACATTCAGTACTTC. Its protein is CASSPRTGGLSYIQYF. Using reference TRBV28 and TRBJ2-4 for the parts outside the CDR3, the full variable domain is DVKVTQSSRYLVKRTGEKVFLECVQDMDHENMFWYRQDPGLGLRLIYFSYDVKMKEKGDIPEGYSVSREKKERFSLILESASTNQTSMYLCASSPRTGGLSYIQYFGAGTRLSVL.

The gene calls are TRBV5-1 and TRBJ2-1, with 8 bases identical to TRBD2. V dropped 3 bases and J dropped 3; count of bases not matched to a gene: 5. CDR1 and CDR2 (germline): SGHRS, YFSETQ. The CDR3 has 15 amino acids. The CDR3 loop reads CASSSSGSDYNEQFF. The CDR3 DNA reads as TGCGCCAGCAGCTCGAGCGGGAGCGACTACAATGAGCAGTTCTTC.

The V gene is TRBV9, the J gene TRBJ2-1, with 8 bases fitting TRBD2. V dropped 1 base and J dropped 1; count of bases not matched to a gene: 4. The germline V gene encodes CDR1 SGDLS and CDR2 YYNGEE. CDR3 size: 16 residues. The CDR3 coding sequence is TGTGCCAGCAGCGTAATACCTAGCGGGTCCTACAATGAGCAGTTCTTC. Translation gives CASSVIPSGSYNEQFF.

This sequence joins TRBV10-3 and TRBJ2-1, with D uncertain. V lost 4 bases and J lost 8, with 12 bases in between. The germline V gene encodes CDR1 ENHRY and CDR2 SYGVKD. CDR3 length: 13 residues. The DNA of the CDR3 is TGTGCCATCAGTGTAGGGTCAATTGATGAGCAGTTCTTC. Translating it yields CAISVGSIDEQFF.

This clonotype was detected many times. V and J are TRBV20-1 and TRBJ2-1; the D gene is possibly TRBD1 (6 bases). This CDR3 region has 14 residues. V lost 2 bases to trimming and J lost 5 bases, with 13 bases between them. CDR1 is DFQATT and CDR2 is SNEGSKA in the germline V gene (reference sequence). The CDR3 DNA sequence: TGCAGTGCTAGAAAACAGGGATGGGACAATGAGCAGTTCTTC. This sequence encodes CSARKQGWDNEQFF.

This clonotype has just a few counts. A much larger clone differs from this one at a single base, so this may be a read error. The genes are TRBV7-8 and TRBJ2-7; the match to TRBD2 covers 8 bases. Per germline, CDR1 SGHVS and CDR2 FQNEAQ. This CDR3 comprises 16 residues. The CDR3 sequence is CACSSPGLVVSYEQYF. In nucleotides, the CDR3 is TGTGCCTGCAGCTCACCGGGACTAGTGGTTTCCTACGAGCAGTACTTC.

By sample share, this clonotype is medium-sized. The chain is built from TRBV4-2 and TRBJ2-5; D is undetermined. The V and J ends lost 1 base and 0 bases respectively, with 9 bases between them. The germline gives CDR1 LGHNA, CDR2 YNFKEQ. The CDR3 totals 15 residues. For the CDR3, the DNA is TGTGCCAGCAGCCAAGGGGCTGGCGACCAAGAGACCCAGTACTTC. This gives the protein CASSQGAGDQETQYF.

This clonotype was seen repeatedly, ten times or more. This CDR3 reads CASSLVGGRSTYEQYF. As DNA, the CDR3 is TGCGCCAGCAGCTTGGTGGGGGGCCGATCTACCTACGAGCAGTACTTC. The chain uses TRBV5-1 and TRBJ2-7; D may be TRBD1 or TRBD2 (6 bases each). CDR1 is SGHRS, CDR2 YFSETQ, per germline. Trimming shortened V by 0 bases and J by 2 bases, and 15 bases separated the two germline ends. The CDR3 extends over 16 amino acids.

Written as DNA, the CDR3 is TGTGCCAGCAGCTTTAGCTCCAATGAGCAGTTCTTC. This translates into CASSFSSNEQFF. V gene TRBV7-9 combines with J gene TRBJ2-1; D is uncertain. The CDR3 is made up of 12 amino acids. The V end lost 3 bases, the J end lost 6 bases, and 6 bases lay between the germline ends. The germline CDR1 and CDR2 sequences are SEHNR and FQNEAQ (reference sequence). Based on the CDR3 plus reference TRBV7-9 and TRBJ2-1, the full variable domain is DTGVSQNPRHKITKRGQNVTFRCDPISEHNRLYWYRQTLGQGPEFLTYFQNEAQLEKSRLLSDRFSAERPKGSFSTLEIQRTEQGDSAMYLCASSFSSNEQFFGPGTRLTVL.

This clonotype was detected ten times or more. This chain uses TRBV28 with TRBJ2-7; TRBD2 might be the D (7 bases). The CDR3 consists of 15 residues. V lost 5 bases and J lost 2, with 16 bases in between. The germline V gene encodes CDR1 MDHEN and CDR2 SYDVKM. CDR3 nucleotides: TGTGCCAGCAGTGGCAGTTCGGGGGGCGCCTACGAGCAGTACTTC. Translated, it gives CASSGSSGGAYEQYF.

This clonotype occurred many times. The V gene is TRBV7-2, the J gene TRBJ1-2; 9 bases map to TRBD1. The CDR3 loop spans 15 amino acids. The germline V gene has CDR1 SGHTA and CDR2 FQGNSA. The V gene end was trimmed by 5 bases and the J gene end by 3 bases; junction bases not matched to a gene: 7. CDR3 sequence: CASSRDRVGDYGYTF. The CDR3 DNA follows: TGTGCCAGCAGCCGGGACAGGGTTGGGGACTATGGCTACACCTTC.

This clonotype was counted a few times. The rearrangement uses TRBV7-9 and TRBJ1-1; 8 bases align to TRBD1. The CDR3 contains 18 residues. Germline lookup yields CDR1 SEHNR and CDR2 FQNEAQ (reference sequence). Losses at the gene ends were 0 bases for V and 5 bases for J; bases not matched to a gene: 14. The DNA of the CDR3 is TGTGCCAGCAGCTTAGCCCCAGGGGGCCCAGAGACGAAAACTGAAGCTTTCTTT. Protein: CASSLAPGGPETKTEAFF. The full variable domain, in which reference TRBV7-9 and TRBJ1-1 provide the parts outside the CDR3, is DTGVSQNPRHKITKRGQNVTFRCDPISEHNRLYWYRQTLGQGPEFLTYFQNEAQLEKSRLLSDRFSAERPKGSFSTLEIQRTEQGDSAMYLCASSLAPGGPETKTEAFFGQGTRLTVV.

This clonotype was recorded only once. The genes are TRBV7-2 and TRBJ2-7; a possible D gene is TRBD1 (6 bases). V shed 1 base and J shed 7 bases, with 17 bases lying between them. The germline CDR1 and CDR2 sequences are SGHTA and FQGNSA. The CDR3 extends over 15 amino acids. This chain's CDR3 is CASSLGGTRINEQYF. The CDR3 DNA reads as TGTGCCAGCAGCTTAGGAGGGACACGGATCAATGAGCAGTACTTC.

This sequence joins TRBV15 and TRBJ2-1; D gene uncertain. The germline V and J ends were trimmed by 0 bases and 10 bases, with 13 bases remaining between them. Germline assignment: CDR1 LNHNV and CDR2 YYDKDF (reference sequence). The CDR3 sequence is 14 residues long. The CDR3 protein is CATSRDKGSYEQFF. CDR3 coding DNA: TGTGCCACCAGCAGAGATAAGGGCTCCTACGAGCAGTTCTTC. Complete variable domain (other parts from reference TRBV15 and TRBJ2-1): DAMVIQNPRYQVTQFGKPVTLSCSQTLNHNVMYWYQQKSSQAPKLLFHYYDKDFNNEADTPDNFQSRRPNTSFCFLDIRSPGLGDTAMYLCATSRDKGSYEQFFGPGTRLTVL.

The chain combines TRBV28 with TRBJ2-5; TRBD2 is a possible D gene (6 bases). V shed 6 bases and J shed 1 base, with 12 bases lying between them. CDR1 and CDR2 from the germline V gene are MDHEN and SYDVKM. This CDR3 region has 14 residues. CDR3 DNA: TGTGCCAGCAGCCCCCACGGGGGCCAAGAGACCCAGTACTTC. It specifies CASSPHGGQETQYF.

There are a few counts of this clonotype. The J gene is TRBJ1-4, the V gene TRBV18, with D perhaps matching TRBD1 (6 bases). Germline CDR1 KGHSH, CDR2 LQKENI. The CDR3 consists of 15 residues. V lost 6 bases and J lost 8, with 19 bases in between. DNA of the CDR3: TGTGCCAGCTCTGGCGGTACAGGGCTTAGAGAAAAACTGTTTTTT. It is translated as CASSGGTGLREKLFF.

The V call is TRBV7-2, the J call TRBJ1-5; D perhaps matches TRBD1 (6 bases). CDR1 is SGHTA, CDR2 FQGNSA, per germline. V dropped 0 bases and J dropped 5 bases, with 14 bases sitting between them. CDR3 length: 16 residues. DNA for the CDR3: TGTGCCAGCAGCTTAGCCTCACAGGGCGGGTATCAGCCCCAGCATTTT. Amino acid sequence: CASSLASQGGYQPQHF.

This clonotype turned up a few times. The chain employs TRBV5-1 and TRBJ1-1, with D possibly matching TRBD1 (6 bases). This CDR3 has 18 amino acids. Per the germline V gene, CDR1 is SGHRS and CDR2 is YFSETQ. Trimming left V 5 bases short and J 2 bases short, with 25 bases between. The CDR3 sequence is CASRLDSASWGRNTEAFF. CDR3 nucleotides: TGCGCCAGCAGACTGGACAGTGCCTCCTGGGGAAGAAACACTGAAGCTTTCTTT.

This clonotype was found a few times. This chain connects TRBV5-1 to TRBJ2-7, with D tentatively TRBD2 (6 bases). The CDR3 is 12 amino acids. The germline V gene has CDR1 SGHRS and CDR2 YFSETQ. Trimming cost V 3 bases and J 6 bases, with 10 bases left between them. CDR3 sequence (DNA): TGCGCCAGCAGCTCGGGTAGCGGCGAGCAGTACTTC. As protein: CASSSGSGEQYF.

In regard to this clonotype: A much larger clone sits a single nucleotide away, making a read error possible. This rearrangement joins TRBV12-3 or TRBV12-4 to TRBJ1-4, with 8 nucleotides matching TRBD1. This CDR3 is 17 amino acids long. This chain's CDR3 is CASSLSTGQGAFEKRFF. The CDR3 DNA reads as TGTGCCAGCAGTTTATCAACCGGGCAGGGGGCTTTTGAAAAACGGTTTTTT.

As concerns this clonotype: This may be a read error, as it is one base from a much larger clone. The rearrangement uses TRBV2 and TRBJ1-4, with 9 positions matching TRBD1. Germline loops: CDR1 SNHLY, CDR2 FYNNEI. This CDR3 comprises 14 residues. V dropped 6 bases and J dropped 9; count of bases not matched to a gene: 8. Here the CDR3 reads CASSRGQGAQKLFF. The CDR3 DNA follows: TGTGCCAGCAGCAGGGGACAGGGTGCCCAAAAACTGTTTTTT.

The J gene is TRBJ2-5, the V gene TRBV5-1; TRBD2 aligns across 11 bases. V was pared by 5 bases and J by 11 bases, with 11 bases of the junction left unmatched. Per germline, CDR1 SGHRS and CDR2 YFSETQ. The CDR3 sequence is 14 residues long. Written as DNA, the CDR3 is TGCGCCAGCAGAACTAGCGGGAGCAACAATGAGCAGTACTTC. This sequence encodes CASRTSGSNNEQYF.

CDR3 nucleotide sequence: TGCGCCAGCAGCCATCACTCCTACGAGCAGTACTTC. Translated, it gives CASSHHSYEQYF. This chain links TRBV4-1 with TRBJ2-7; D uncertain. This CDR3 region has 12 residues. The germline gives CDR1 MGHRA, CDR2 YSYEKL. V gave up 3 bases and J gave up 0 bases, with 3 bases separating them.

Comment on this clonotype: Its ends do not fully match the called genes, so a read error is possible. This chain uses TRBV6-2 or TRBV6-3 with TRBJ1-5; no firm D call. This CDR3 contains 14 residues. CDR1 is MNHEY, CDR2 SVGEGT, per germline. The CDR3 sequence is CAGSSSGGNQPQHF. The CDR3 region has the DNA TGTGCCGGCAGTTCAAGTGGTGGCAATCAGCCCCAGCATTTT.